Below, 6 T cell receptor beta chains from the same sample are listed, as sequenced in a study of human T cells and chemical hapten exposure. Noted time point: pre-sensitization, week 0. Treatment in this sample: therapeutic diphenylcyclopropenone sensitization with weekly scalp DPC. TCRdb reprocessed the RACE reads via MiXCR and lists one record per CDR3 protein. The table lists some 200,000 distinct CDR3 sequences, under 35% of them singletons. The sequences come from whole blood, collected in connection with sensitization to the hapten diphenylcyclopropenone (DPC). Receptors originate from a woman younger than 45 with alopecia areata. Some clones in this sample may be carry-over from other donors' samples.

V gene TRBV11-2 combines with J gene TRBJ1-1, with D uncertain. Per germline, CDR1 SGHAT and CDR2 FQNNGV. There are 13 residues in the CDR3. Trimming shortened V by 5 bases and J by 6 bases, and 13 bases separated the two germline ends. CDR3 in amino acids: CASSGLRIAEAFF. CDR3 bases: TGTGCCAGCAGCGGCTTGAGGATCGCTGAAGCTTTCTTT.

This clonotype came up a few times. The CDR3 coding sequence is TGCGCCAGCAGCCAAGGGTTTGCAACTAATGAAAAACTGTTTTTT. Translation: CASSQGFATNEKLFF. The chain joins TRBV4-3 to TRBJ1-4; no definite D call. V lost 1 base, J lost 0 bases, and 6 bases lay in between. The V gene's germline CDR1 is LGHNA and CDR2 YSLEER. The CDR3 is made up of 15 amino acids.

This clonotype was counted between two and nine times. The V call is TRBV20-1, the J call TRBJ1-1, with D uncertain. This CDR3 has 12 residues. V lost 3 bases and J lost 6, with 11 bases in between. Looked up from germline, CDR1 is DFQATT and CDR2 is SNEGSKA (reference sequence). This chain's CDR3 is CSARGKPSEAFF. Here the CDR3 DNA reads TGCAGTGCTAGGGGAAAGCCTTCTGAAGCTTTCTTT.

This clonotype was observed many times. The chain combines TRBV20-1 with TRBJ1-1; 9 bases agree with TRBD1. This CDR3 is built from 15 residues. Germline V lookup: CDR1 DFQATT, CDR2 SNEGSKA (reference sequence). J gave up 1 base and V 6 bases, and 9 bases lay outside the gene matches. The CDR3 protein is CSASGTGSRNTEAFF. CDR3 DNA sequence: TGCAGTGCCAGTGGGACAGGGTCTAGGAACACTGAAGCTTTCTTT.

V usage is TRBV11-3 and J usage is TRBJ1-5, with D perhaps matching TRBD1 (5 bases). Trimming stripped 5 bases from V and 1 base from J, with 15 bases between. The germline gives CDR1 SGHNT, CDR2 YENEEA. CDR3 length: 16 residues. The chain's CDR3 is CASSPPGGGSNQPQHF. As DNA, the CDR3 is TGTGCCAGCAGCCCACCGGGGGGAGGAAGCAATCAGCCCCAGCATTTT.

The J gene is TRBJ1-2, the V gene TRBV6-2 or TRBV6-3; TRBD1 is a possible D gene (6 bases). Looked up from germline, CDR1 is MNHEY and CDR2 is SVGEGT. V was pared by 6 bases and J by 7 bases, with 15 bases between. The CDR3 is 13 residues long. CDR3 sequence: CASSTTGSAGYTF. CDR3 DNA: TGTGCCAGCAGCACGACAGGCTCTGCTGGCTACACCTTC.